The 21 T cell receptor beta chains below all came from one sample that was sequenced in a study of T cell responses to AZD1222 COVID-19 vaccine. Libraries were prepared by immunoSEQ multiplex PCR; TCRdb keeps only in-frame clonotypes and omits some of them. The table includes 88,000 or so clones, 85% to 90% detected once. This specimen consisted of peripheral blood, obtained 28 days after the second AZD1222 dose. These receptor sequences come from an adult who received the AZD1222 COVID-19 vaccine.

This chain uses TRBV7-9 with TRBJ1-1; D may be TRBD1 (6 bases). Germline V CDR1 and CDR2: SEHNR, FQNEAQ (reference sequence). The CDR3 is made up of 15 amino acids. Trimming took 0 bases from V and 2 from J, leaving 10 bases between them. As DNA, the CDR3 is TGTGCCAGCAGCTTAGCCGGGACACCCAACACTGAAGCTTTCTTT. Translating gives CASSLAGTPNTEAFF.

The J gene is TRBJ2-6, the V gene TRBV18; D gene uncertain. V lost 2 bases and J lost 1, with 12 bases in between. The CDR3 totals 17 residues. CDR1 is KGHSH, CDR2 LQKENI, per germline. The CDR3 nucleotides are TGTGCCAGCTCACCAATGGCCTTAGTTTCTGGGGCCAACGTCCTGACTTTC. It translates to CASSPMALVSGANVLTF.

The rearrangement links TRBV2 to TRBJ1-2; D remains ambiguous. The germline gives CDR1 SNHLY, CDR2 FYNNEI. V was trimmed by 6 bases and J by 6 bases, leaving 5 bases between them. CDR3 length: 10 amino acids. For the CDR3, the DNA is TGTGCCAGCAGCCACGATGGCTACACCTTC. Translation gives CASSHDGYTF.

CDR3 amino acids: CASSLDARNTIYF. In nucleotides, the CDR3 is TGCGCCAGCAGCTTGGACGCCCGAAACACCATATATTTT. This chain joins TRBV5-1 and TRBJ1-3; no definite D call. Germline V gene lookup returns CDR1 SGHRS and CDR2 YFSETQ. CDR3 size: 13 residues. The V and J ends lost 0 bases and 5 bases respectively, with 6 bases between them.

V gene TRBV18 combines with J gene TRBJ2-7, with TRBD2 as a possible D gene (5 bases). In germline, CDR1 is KGHSH, CDR2 LQKENI. Trimming took 5 bases from V and 2 from J, leaving 16 bases between them. This CDR3 is built from 15 residues. The CDR3 DNA reads as TGTGCCAGCTCAAGAGGTAGCGACATTACCTACGAGCAGTACTTC. Translating gives CASSRGSDITYEQYF.

The gene calls are TRBV6-5 and TRBJ1-2, with 8 bases matching TRBD1. The V segment lost 5 bases and the J segment 2 bases; nucleotides outside the gene matches: 7. Germline loops: CDR1 MNHEY, CDR2 SVGAGI. CDR3 length: 15 residues. In nucleotides, the CDR3 is TGTGCCAGCAGTCGTCTGAGGACAGGGAACTATGGCTACACCTTC. Its translation is CASSRLRTGNYGYTF.

The DNA for the CDR3 is TGTGCCACCAGTGATTCCGGGACAGGGTGGTATGGCTACACCTTC. Amino acids: CATSDSGTGWYGYTF. This chain joins TRBV24-1 and TRBJ1-2; the match to TRBD1 covers 9 bases. Trimming cost V 2 bases and J 5 bases; bases outside gene matches: 5. The CDR3 is 15 amino acids. Germline CDR1 is KGHDR and CDR2 is SFDVKD.

The chain couples TRBV6-6 to TRBJ1-5; 7 nucleotides match TRBD1. The ends lost 6 bases at V and 0 bases at J; junction bases unmatched: 5. The CDR3 runs 15 residues. The germline V gene encodes CDR1 MNHNY and CDR2 SVGAGI (reference sequence). The CDR3 coding sequence is TGTGCCAGCAGCCAGGGACAGCTTAGCAATCAGCCCCAGCATTTT. Translating gives CASSQGQLSNQPQHF.

The chain uses TRBV20-1 and TRBJ1-1; TRBD1 agrees at 9 bases. Germline CDR1 and CDR2: DFQATT and SNEGSKA (reference sequence). The junction had 12 bases not matched to a gene; V was cut back by 3 bases and J by 4 bases. The CDR3 loop spans 16 amino acids. In nucleotides, the CDR3 is TGCAGTGCTAGTGCGTCGGCGGACAGGGGAGGCACTGAAGCTTTCTTT. Protein sequence: CSASASADRGGTEAFF.

This rearrangement joins TRBV7-9 to TRBJ2-3, with TRBD2 matching 15 bases. Losses at the gene ends were 6 bases for V and 0 bases for J; bases not matched to a gene: 7. Looked up from germline, CDR1 is SEHNR and CDR2 is FQNEAQ (reference sequence). The CDR3 contains 18 residues. The CDR3 loop is CASRPGTSGGLSTDTQYF. The CDR3 DNA sequence: TGTGCCAGCAGACCTGGGACTAGCGGGGGGCTTAGCACAGATACGCAGTATTTT.

V is TRBV28 and J is TRBJ1-2, with 7 bases identical to TRBD1. Losses at the gene ends were 1 base for V and 8 bases for J; bases not matched to a gene: 16. CDR3 size: 17 residues. Germline-derived CDR1 and CDR2 are MDHEN and SYDVKM. CDR3 residues: CASSLFDGTETSRGYTF. The CDR3 DNA sequence: TGTGCCAGCAGTTTATTCGACGGGACAGAAACCTCGCGCGGCTACACCTTC.

The chain couples TRBV10-1 to TRBJ2-5; D uncertain. Looked up from germline, CDR1 is WNHNN and CDR2 is SYGVQD (reference sequence). Trimming cost V 3 bases and J 5 bases, with 13 bases left between them. This CDR3 has 14 residues. The CDR3 bases are TGCGCCAGCAGTGAAGGTTCGATTGGGGAGACCCAGTACTTC. Translated: CASSEGSIGETQYF.

This chain joins TRBV5-4 and TRBJ2-1, with 8 bases lining up with TRBD2. The germline V gene has CDR1 SGHNT and CDR2 YYREEE (reference sequence). V trimming: 3 bases; J trimming: 5 bases; junction bases outside the gene matches: 4. CDR3 length equals 14 residues. The CDR3 sequence: CASSSAGGDNEQFF. CDR3 DNA sequence: TGTGCCAGCAGCTCCGCGGGAGGCGACAATGAGCAGTTCTTC. Together with reference TRBV5-4 and TRBJ2-1, the CDR3 gives the full variable domain: ETGVTQSPTHLIKTRGQQVTLRCSSQSGHNTVSWYQQALGQGPQFIFQYYREEENGRGNFPPRFSGLQFPNYSSELNVNALELDDSALYLCASSSAGGDNEQFFGPGTRLTVL.

The chain couples TRBV19 to TRBJ1-4; a weak D match, TRBD1 (5 bases). This CDR3 has 13 residues. V shed 6 bases and J shed 5 bases, with 10 bases lying between them. From germline, CDR1 is LNHDA and CDR2 SQIVND (reference sequence). This CDR3 reads CASSPRQNEKLFF. CDR3 DNA: TGTGCCAGTAGCCCCCGACAGAATGAAAAACTGTTTTTT.

V gene TRBV19 combines with J gene TRBJ1-1, with no clear D. The CDR3 spans 13 residues. Germline CDR1 and CDR2: LNHDA and SQIVND (reference sequence). Trimming took off 5 bases at V and 2 bases at J, with 9 bases between the two ends. The CDR3 DNA is TGTGCCAGTAGTTTGACAAGTAACACTGAAGCTTTCTTT. Translated, it gives CASSLTSNTEAFF.

The V call is TRBV7-9, the J call TRBJ2-3; D remains unclear. The CDR3 has 14 residues. Between the trimmed V and J ends, which lost 5 bases and 0 bases, there was a span of 9 bases. Germline loops: CDR1 SEHNR, CDR2 FQNEAQ (reference sequence). The CDR3: CASSPLDSTDTQYF. In DNA, the CDR3 is TGTGCCAGCAGCCCACTGGACAGCACAGATACGCAGTATTTT. The full variable domain, with the rest looked up from reference TRBV7-9 and TRBJ2-3, is DTGVSQNPRHKITKRGQNVTFRCDPISEHNRLYWYRQTLGQGPEFLTYFQNEAQLEKSRLLSDRFSAERPKGSFSTLEIQRTEQGDSAMYLCASSPLDSTDTQYFGPGTRLTVL.

In this sample, this clone turned up once. The chain carries TRBV18 and TRBJ2-6, with TRBD1 as a possible D gene (5 bases). Germline CDR1 reads KGHSH; CDR2 reads LQKENI. The CDR3 sequence is 15 residues long. Trimming removed 2 bases from V and 0 bases from J, with 5 bases in between. Here the CDR3 reads CASSPGASGANVLTF. The CDR3 DNA sequence: TGTGCCAGCTCACCAGGGGCCTCTGGGGCCAACGTCCTGACTTTC.

This chain uses TRBV5-1 with TRBJ1-2; TRBD1 agrees at 9 bases. This CDR3 spans 15 amino acids. CDR1 is SGHRS and CDR2 is YFSETQ in the germline V gene. J lost 8 bases, V lost 0 bases, and 8 bases had no gene match. As DNA, the CDR3 is TGCGCCAGCAGCTTGGCCGGGACAGGGTCCCTCGGCTACACCTTC. It codes for CASSLAGTGSLGYTF.

This chain uses TRBV5-1 with TRBJ1-1, with no clear D. This CDR3 region has 14 residues. V was trimmed by 0 bases and J by 0 bases, leaving 6 bases between them. Germline V lookup: CDR1 SGHRS, CDR2 YFSETQ. CDR3 DNA: TGCGCCAGCAGCTTGGGTCCAATGAACACTGAAGCTTTCTTT. This sequence encodes CASSLGPMNTEAFF. The full variable domain, rest sourced from reference TRBV5-1 and TRBJ1-1, is KAGVTQTPRYLIKTRGQQVTLSCSPISGHRSVSWYQQTPGQGLQFLFEYFSETQRNKGNFPGRFSGRQFSNSRSEMNVSTLELGDSALYLCASSLGPMNTEAFFGQGTRLTVV.

This chain connects TRBV12-3 or TRBV12-4 to TRBJ1-2; no reliable D call. Trimming shortened V by 4 bases and J by 8 bases, and 8 bases separated the two germline ends. CDR3 length: 11 amino acids. The DNA for the CDR3 is TGTGCCAGCAGTTCGGGGTTAGGCTACACCTTC. It is translated as CASSSGLGYTF.

This clone appeared once. The chain couples TRBV6-5 to TRBJ1-1; D is ambiguous. The CDR3 consists of 13 residues. Deletions cut 10 bases from V and 2 bases from J, with 14 bases between. CDR1 MNHEY and CDR2 SVGAGI come from the germline V gene. CDR3 sequence reads: CATQSVPNTEAFF. The CDR3, as DNA: TGTGCCACCCAGTCCGTTCCTAACACTGAAGCTTTCTTT.